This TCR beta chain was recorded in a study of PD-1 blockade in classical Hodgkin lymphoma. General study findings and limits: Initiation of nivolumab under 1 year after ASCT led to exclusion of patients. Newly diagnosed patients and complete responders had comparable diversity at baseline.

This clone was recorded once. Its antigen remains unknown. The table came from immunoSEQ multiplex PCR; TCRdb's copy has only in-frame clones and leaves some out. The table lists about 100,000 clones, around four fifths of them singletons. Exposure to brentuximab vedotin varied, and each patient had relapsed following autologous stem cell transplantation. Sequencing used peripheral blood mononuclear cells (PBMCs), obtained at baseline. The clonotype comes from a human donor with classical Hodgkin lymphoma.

CDR3 sequence (DNA): TGTGCCAGCAGTTACTCTGTTAGCGGGAGATACGAGCAGTACTTC. It translates to CASSYSVSGRYEQYF. The gene calls are TRBV6-5 and TRBJ2-7, with 9 bases identical to TRBD2. Per germline, CDR1 MNHEY and CDR2 SVGAGI. V gave up 0 bases and J gave up 4 bases; unmatched junction bases: 4. The CDR3 contains 15 residues.